These T cell receptor beta chains were read from a single sample in a study of OX40 agonist ivuxolimab in advanced cancers. Profiled with immunoSEQ multiplex PCR; TCRdb holds only in-frame clones, not every one. The sample holds around 63,000 clones, approximately 92% seen once. Source: CD4+ or CD8+ T cells sorted from blood, taken in a trial of the OX40 agonist ivuxolimab. These receptors originate from an adult with an advanced solid tumor such as melanoma, head and neck, liver or kidney cancer. Both conserved end residues are part of each CDR3. Each record gives: J gene, D gene, V gene, clone size, CDR3 protein, CDR3 DNA. The D gene is left open where the match is weak. Rows give clone size only sometimes, using once, few, many, or a class for an expanded clone.

J: TRBJ2-3; D: TRBD2; V: TRBV2; size: once; CDR3: CASSEALPSGAPGDTQYF; DNA: TGTGCCAGCAGTGAAGCGCTTCCTAGCGGGGCGCCCGGAGATACGCAGTATTTT
J: TRBJ2-2; D: NA; V: TRBV5-6; size: NA; CDR3: CASSSLIQGNTGELFF; DNA: TGTGCCAGCAGTTCTCTAATACAGGGGAACACCGGGGAGCTGTTTTTT
J: TRBJ1-1; D: NA; V: TRBV6-5; size: NA; CDR3: CASSWRVGQNTEAFF; DNA: TGTGCCAGCAGTTGGAGGGTTGGGCAGAACACTGAAGCTTTCTTT
J: TRBJ2-2; D: TRBD2; V: TRBV7-3; size: NA; CDR3: CASSLTWTSGRAGELFF; DNA: TGTGCCAGCAGCTTAACATGGACTAGCGGGAGGGCCGGGGAGCTGTTTTTT
J: TRBJ2-1; D: NA; V: TRBV29-1; size: NA; CDR3: CSVYTPPNEQFF; DNA: TGCAGCGTTTATACACCCCCCAATGAGCAGTTCTTC
J: TRBJ1-1; D: TRBD1; V: TRBV28; size: NA; CDR3: CASSLGQGVGAEAFF; DNA: TGTGCCAGCAGTTTAGGACAGGGGGTAGGTGCCGAAGCTTTCTTT
J: TRBJ1-3; D: NA; V: TRBV4-1; size: few; CDR3: CASSQGWVFRSGNTIYF; DNA: TGCGCCAGCAGCCAGGGTTGGGTCTTTCGGTCTGGAAACACCATATATTTT
J: TRBJ1-1; D: NA; V: TRBV20-1; size: few; CDR3: CSARVNTEAFF; DNA: TGCAGTGCTAGGGTGAACACTGAAGCTTTCTTT
J: TRBJ2-1; D: TRBD1; V: TRBV27; size: NA; CDR3: CASIPWGTGIYNEQFF; DNA: TGTGCCAGCATCCCCTGGGGGACAGGGATCTACAATGAGCAGTTCTTC
J: TRBJ2-7; D: TRBD2; V: TRBV11-2; size: NA; CDR3: CASSLVYGRTYEQYF; DNA: TGTGCCAGCAGCTTAGTTTACGGGAGGACCTACGAGCAGTACTTC
J: TRBJ2-1; D: NA; V: TRBV15; size: NA; CDR3: CATSRGSLYNEQFF; DNA: TGTGCCACCAGCAGAGGAAGCCTCTACAATGAGCAGTTCTTC
J: TRBJ1-2; D: NA; V: TRBV5-1; size: NA; CDR3: CASSLNPGAPGGYTF; DNA: TGCGCCAGCAGCTTAAATCCAGGGGCGCCCGGTGGCTACACCTTC
J: TRBJ2-1; D: TRBD2; V: TRBV9; size: NA; CDR3: CASSVAASGGAQGEQFF; DNA: TGTGCCAGCAGCGTAGCTGCTAGCGGGGGGGCCCAGGGTGAGCAGTTCTTC
J: TRBJ1-1; D: NA; V: TRBV11-3; size: NA; CDR3: CASSFRGSVNTEAFF; DNA: TGTGCCAGCAGCTTTAGGGGGTCGGTGAACACTGAAGCTTTCTTT
J: TRBJ1-5; D: TRBD1; V: TRBV5-6; size: NA; CDR3: CASSRQGYNQPQHF; DNA: TGTGCCAGCAGTCGACAGGGATATAATCAGCCCCAGCATTTT
J: TRBJ1-3; D: NA; V: TRBV4-2; size: NA; CDR3: CASSQEWQGYSGNTIYF; DNA: TGTGCCAGCAGCCAAGAATGGCAGGGCTATTCTGGAAACACCATATATTTT
J: TRBJ2-5; D: NA; V: TRBV6-1; size: once; CDR3: CASSGSETQYF; DNA: TGTGCCAGCAGTGGGAGCGAGACCCAGTACTTC
J: TRBJ1-1; D: NA; V: TRBV19; size: NA; CDR3: CASSIDGNTEAFF; DNA: TGTGCCAGTAGTATAGATGGGAACACTGAAGCTTTCTTT
J: TRBJ1-5; D: NA; V: TRBV28; size: few; CDR3: CASSGRGAGSNQPQHF; DNA: TGTGCCAGCAGCGGCCGGGGAGCGGGTAGCAATCAGCCCCAGCATTTT
J: TRBJ1-2; D: NA; V: TRBV28; size: NA; CDR3: CASSLRGLSYGYTF; DNA: TGTGCCAGCAGTTTACGGGGTCTATCGTACGGCTACACCTTC
J: TRBJ1-1; D: NA; V: TRBV28; size: NA; CDR3: CASSFRETEAFF; DNA: TGTGCCAGCAGTTTTCGGGAAACTGAAGCTTTCTTT
J: TRBJ1-2; D: NA; V: TRBV5-1; size: NA; CDR3: CASSLRGIGGYTF; DNA: TGCGCCAGCAGCTTAAGGGGGATAGGCGGCTACACCTTC
J: TRBJ2-5; D: NA; V: TRBV4-2; size: NA; CDR3: CASSQDSWTQYF; DNA: TGTGCCAGCAGCCAAGATAGTTGGACCCAGTACTTC
J: TRBJ1-2; D: NA; V: TRBV4-1; size: NA; CDR3: CASSQGDGPYGYTF; DNA: TGCGCCAGCAGCCAGGGAGACGGACCCTATGGCTACACCTTC
J: TRBJ2-7; D: TRBD2; V: TRBV9; size: NA; CDR3: CASSVGAGAYEQYF; DNA: TGTGCCAGCAGCGTAGGAGCGGGGGCCTACGAGCAGTACTTC
J: TRBJ2-3; D: NA; V: TRBV6-1; size: NA; CDR3: CASTKSGTWTDTQYF; DNA: TGTGCCAGTACTAAATCCGGGACGTGGACAGATACGCAGTATTTT
J: TRBJ2-3; D: NA; V: TRBV18; size: NA; CDR3: CASSRQFLTDTQYF; DNA: TGTGCCAGCTCCCGACAGTTTCTCACAGATACGCAGTATTTT
J: TRBJ2-5; D: TRBD1; V: TRBV27; size: NA; CDR3: CASSSPLRDREETQYF; DNA: TGTGCCAGCAGTTCCCCCCTCCGGGACAGGGAAGAGACCCAGTACTTC
J: TRBJ1-1; D: TRBD1; V: TRBV27; size: NA; CDR3: CASTLRGQGGTEAFF; DNA: TGTGCCAGCACCCTGAGGGGACAGGGAGGTACTGAAGCTTTCTTT
J: TRBJ1-1; D: TRBD1; V: TRBV5-4; size: NA; CDR3: CATNQGGAFQAFF; DNA: TGTGCCACCAACCAGGGGGGGGCATTCCAGGCTTTCTTT
J: TRBJ2-7; D: TRBD1; V: TRBV6-1; size: NA; CDR3: CASSEEPDRAYEQYF; DNA: TGTGCCAGCAGTGAAGAACCGGACAGGGCGTACGAGCAGTACTTC
J: TRBJ1-1; D: NA; V: TRBV4-2; size: NA; CDR3: CASSYDLWTTEAFF; DNA: TGTGCCAGCAGCTACGACTTATGGACCACTGAAGCTTTCTTT
J: TRBJ2-5; D: TRBD2; V: TRBV5-4; size: few; CDR3: CASSLGAGGPETQYF; DNA: TGTGCCAGCAGCTTGGGTGCGGGGGGGCCAGAGACCCAGTACTTC
J: TRBJ2-7; D: NA; V: TRBV4-1; size: NA; CDR3: CASSPLGGANYEQYF; DNA: TGCGCCAGCAGCCCCTTAGGGGGGGCCAACTACGAGCAGTACTTC
J: TRBJ2-2; D: TRBD2; V: TRBV6-1; size: once; CDR3: CASSEKGLGAGELFF; DNA: TGTGCCAGCAGTGAAAAGGGACTAGGGGCCGGGGAGCTGTTTTTT
J: TRBJ1-1; D: TRBD1; V: TRBV5-6; size: NA; CDR3: CASSYPGTGGTEAFF; DNA: TGTGCCAGCAGCTATCCCGGGACAGGGGGCACTGAAGCTTTCTTT
J: TRBJ1-2; D: NA; V: TRBV18; size: NA; CDR3: CASSPAGHGLYGYTF; DNA: TGTGCCAGCTCACCCGCCGGACACGGACTCTATGGCTACACCTTC
J: TRBJ2-7; D: TRBD2; V: TRBV7-8; size: NA; CDR3: CASSNLAGGTYEQYF; DNA: TGTGCCAGCAGCAACCTAGCGGGGGGGACCTACGAGCAGTACTTC
J: TRBJ2-7; D: NA; V: TRBV28; size: NA; CDR3: CASSLGNRDGEQYF; DNA: TGTGCCAGCAGTTTAGGTAACAGGGATGGCGAGCAGTACTTC
J: TRBJ2-5; D: NA; V: TRBV2; size: NA; CDR3: CASSAGTLAQYF; DNA: TGTGCCAGCAGTGCCGGGACACTGGCCCAGTACTTC
J: TRBJ2-2; D: TRBD1; V: TRBV5-4; size: NA; CDR3: CASSLVHRGPGELFF; DNA: TGTGCCAGCAGCTTGGTCCACAGGGGCCCCGGGGAGCTGTTTTTT
J: TRBJ2-4; D: NA; V: TRBV10-3; size: NA; CDR3: CASSGQLLAKNIQYF; DNA: TGTGCCTCATCGGGACAACTGTTAGCCAAAAACATTCAGTACTTC
J: TRBJ2-1; D: NA; V: TRBV11-2; size: NA; CDR3: CASSLGWNEQFF; DNA: TGTGCCAGCAGCTTAGGGTGGAATGAGCAGTTCTTC
J: TRBJ2-7; D: TRBD2; V: TRBV19; size: NA; CDR3: CARDDTSGRAYEQYF; DNA: TGTGCCAGGGACGATACTAGCGGGAGGGCTTACGAGCAGTACTTC
J: TRBJ1-6; D: NA; V: TRBV7-9; size: NA; CDR3: CASSLAGSRISPLHF; DNA: TGTGCCAGCAGCTTAGCGGGTTCCCGCATCTCACCCCTCCACTTT
J: TRBJ2-1; D: NA; V: TRBV6-1; size: NA; CDR3: CASSEQTSYNEQFF; DNA: TGTGCCAGCAGTGAACAAACCTCTTACAATGAGCAGTTCTTC
J: TRBJ1-4; D: NA; V: TRBV5-1; size: NA; CDR3: CASRRYREDEKLFF; DNA: TGCGCCAGCAGACGTTACAGGGAGGATGAAAAACTGTTTTTT
J: TRBJ1-2; D: NA; V: TRBV7-2; size: NA; CDR3: CASSLAPGANYGYTF; DNA: TGTGCCAGCAGCTTAGCCCCAGGGGCTAACTATGGCTACACCTTC
J: TRBJ1-3; D: TRBD1; V: TRBV28; size: NA; CDR3: CASSPGQFSGNTIYF; DNA: TGTGCCAGCAGTCCGGGACAGTTCTCTGGAAACACCATATATTTT
J: TRBJ2-5; D: TRBD1; V: TRBV18; size: NA; CDR3: CASTEDRQETQYF; DNA: TGTGCCAGCACGGAGGACAGGCAAGAGACCCAGTACTTC
J: TRBJ2-1; D: NA; V: TRBV7-9; size: NA; CDR3: CASSPTGAAGEQFF; DNA: TGTGCCAGCAGCCCGACCGGGGCAGCGGGTGAGCAGTTCTTC
J: TRBJ2-3; D: TRBD2; V: TRBV5-1; size: NA; CDR3: CASSSPGAGDGDTQYF; DNA: TGCGCCAGCAGCTCCCCTGGGGCGGGAGACGGGGATACGCAGTATTTT
J: TRBJ1-5; D: TRBD1; V: TRBV7-2; size: NA; CDR3: CASRFDRGQDQPQHF; DNA: TGTGCCAGCAGATTTGACAGGGGGCAGGATCAGCCCCAGCATTTT
J: TRBJ1-1; D: NA; V: TRBV18; size: NA; CDR3: CASSPIPAQGNTEAFF; DNA: TGTGCCAGCTCACCAATCCCTGCGCAGGGGAACACTGAAGCTTTCTTT
J: TRBJ1-3; D: TRBD1; V: TRBV28; size: NA; CDR3: CASSSGTGPSSGNTIYF; DNA: TGTGCCAGCAGTTCCGGGACAGGACCCAGCTCTGGAAACACCATATATTTT